A selection of T cell receptor beta chains follows, all from one sample in a study of PD-L1 blockade in urothelial cancer. The method was immunoSEQ multiplex PCR; TCRdb's version includes in-frame clones alone and lacks a portion of them. This table holds 40,000 to 45,000 clones, 91% found once. The sequences come from PBMCs, collected around atezolizumab (anti-PD-L1) treatment. The source of these receptors is a man in his 70s with urothelial cancer. Each CDR3 is given with its conserved first and last residue. The D gene is left open where the match is weak. The size field is filled for only some rows; it gives once, few, many or a size class.

v_gene: TRBV18
abundance: .
j_gene: TRBJ1-5
d_gene: .
CDR3nt: TGTGCCAGCTCACCAGCGGCTTATAGCAATCAGCCCCAGCATTTT
CDR3aa: CASSPAAYSNQPQHF

v_gene: TRBV20-1
abundance: .
j_gene: TRBJ1-1
d_gene: .
CDR3nt: TGCAGCGATCGTAGGAGCACTGAAGCTTTCTTT
CDR3aa: CSDRRSTEAFF

v_gene: TRBV5-1
abundance: few
j_gene: TRBJ2-5
d_gene: .
CDR3nt: TGCGCCAGCAGCCCATCGGAGGACCAAGAGACCCAGTACTTC
CDR3aa: CASSPSEDQETQYF

v_gene: TRBV19
abundance: once
j_gene: TRBJ2-7
d_gene: TRBD2
CDR3nt: TGTGCCAGTAGTAGTGGGTCTAGCGGGAGGTACGAGCAGTACTTC
CDR3aa: CASSSGSSGRYEQYF

v_gene: TRBV28
abundance: .
j_gene: TRBJ2-7
d_gene: TRBD1
CDR3nt: TGTGCCAGCCACAGGGGGCGCGTTAACGAGCAGTACTTC
CDR3aa: CASHRGRVNEQYF

v_gene: TRBV28
abundance: .
j_gene: TRBJ1-5
d_gene: TRBD1
CDR3nt: TGTGCCAGCACCCTCGGACAGGCAAATCAGCCCCAGCATTTT
CDR3aa: CASTLGQANQPQHF

v_gene: TRBV5-4
abundance: few
j_gene: TRBJ1-2
d_gene: .
CDR3nt: TGTGCCAGCAGCCCCCGAGACAGGTATAACTATGGCTACACCTTC
CDR3aa: CASSPRDRYNYGYTF

v_gene: TRBV18
abundance: .
j_gene: TRBJ1-1
d_gene: .
CDR3nt: TGTGCCAGCTCACCTAGTAAGGGGGTCACTGAAGCTTTCTTT
CDR3aa: CASSPSKGVTEAFF

v_gene: TRBV19
abundance: .
j_gene: TRBJ1-4
d_gene: .
CDR3nt: TGTGCCAGTATCAACGAGGAGGGAAAGAAACTGTTTTTT
CDR3aa: CASINEEGKKLFF

v_gene: TRBV30
abundance: .
j_gene: TRBJ1-4
d_gene: .
CDR3nt: TGTGCCTGGAGCCATCCGGACTCCAAACAAAGAGTAAATGAAAAACTGTTTTTT
CDR3aa: CAWSHPDSKQRVNEKLFF

v_gene: TRBV7-2
abundance: once
j_gene: TRBJ1-4
d_gene: .
CDR3nt: TGTGCCAGCAGCCGGGACATAGCTAATGAAAAACTGTTTTTT
CDR3aa: CASSRDIANEKLFF

v_gene: TRBV30
abundance: .
j_gene: TRBJ2-5
d_gene: TRBD1
CDR3nt: TGTGCCTGGGGGGTGGACAGGGGCGAGACCCAGTACTTC
CDR3aa: CAWGVDRGETQYF

v_gene: TRBV7-8
abundance: .
j_gene: TRBJ2-7
d_gene: .
CDR3nt: TGTGCCAGCAGCTTGCAGACAGGTTCCTACGAGCAGTACTTC
CDR3aa: CASSLQTGSYEQYF

v_gene: TRBV28
abundance: .
j_gene: TRBJ2-5
d_gene: .
CDR3nt: TGTGCCAGCAGTTTAGGACCACAGGGATCACAAGAGACCCAGTACTTC
CDR3aa: CASSLGPQGSQETQYF

v_gene: TRBV6-1
abundance: .
j_gene: TRBJ1-4
d_gene: .
CDR3nt: TGTGCCAGCAAAGGGGGAGATGAAAAACTGTTTTTT
CDR3aa: CASKGGDEKLFF

v_gene: TRBV5-6
abundance: .
j_gene: TRBJ2-3
d_gene: .
CDR3nt: TGTGCCAGCAGCTTGGGAGACAGGCAGTATTTT
CDR3aa: CASSLGDRQYF

v_gene: TRBV4-2
abundance: .
j_gene: TRBJ2-2
d_gene: TRBD2
CDR3nt: TGTGCCAGCAGCCAAGAATCTAGCGGGAGGGCCGGGGCCGGGGAGCTGTTTTTT
CDR3aa: CASSQESSGRAGAGELFF

v_gene: TRBV5-6
abundance: once
j_gene: TRBJ2-7
d_gene: TRBD1
CDR3nt: TGTGCCAGCAGCCCTACCGGGACAGGGGCTCTCTACGAGCAGTACTTC
CDR3aa: CASSPTGTGALYEQYF

v_gene: TRBV19
abundance: .
j_gene: TRBJ2-2
d_gene: .
CDR3nt: TGTGCCAGTAGGATCGGGACGAACACCGGGGAGCTGTTTTTT
CDR3aa: CASRIGTNTGELFF

v_gene: TRBV5-1
abundance: .
j_gene: TRBJ1-3
d_gene: .
CDR3nt: TGCGCCAGCAGCCTTCCTGGAAACACCATATATTTT
CDR3aa: CASSLPGNTIYF